One sample yielded the 30 T cell receptor beta chains listed below, sequenced in a study of T-cell reconstitution after alpha-beta-depleted transplantation in children. Unique molecular identifiers were incorporated during preparation of the TCRbeta library. Each CDR3 protein is one row after TCRdb ran MiXCR on the PCR reads. Of fewer than 1 million distinct CDR3 sequences in the sample, under 20% were seen once. The specimen comprised PBMCs, mostly from graft donor cells, sampled 360 days after TCRalphabeta/CD19-depleted stem cell transplant. All receptors derive from a male patient younger than 18 who had a stem cell transplant for acute lymphoblastic leukemia, so the T cells may come from the graft donor.

The chain links TRBV7-3 to TRBJ2-7; 7 bases match TRBD1. The V gene's germline CDR1 is SGHTA and CDR2 FQGTGA. V was pared by 5 bases and J by 5 bases, with 9 bases of the junction left unmatched. The CDR3 consists of 14 residues. CDR3 amino acids: CASSLRQGLNEQYF. As DNA, the CDR3 is TGTGCCAGCAGCCTTCGACAGGGTCTCAACGAGCAGTACTTC.

V usage is TRBV6-1 and J usage is TRBJ1-3; D is possibly TRBD1 (6 bases). CDR1 is MNHNS, CDR2 SASEGT, per germline. CDR3 length: 17 residues. The germline V and J ends were trimmed by 5 bases and 0 bases, with 17 bases remaining between them. This CDR3 is CASSQYRDRSSGNTIYF. The CDR3 coding sequence is TGTGCCAGCAGTCAATACAGGGATCGAAGCTCTGGAAACACCATATATTTT.

The sample holds a few counts of this clonotype. The rearrangement joins TRBV2 to TRBJ1-1; a weak D match, TRBD1 (6 bases). Germline V gene data show CDR1 as SNHLY and CDR2 as FYNNEI. With 7 bases removed from V and 3 bases from J, the gap between germline ends came to 15 bases. The CDR3 is 14 amino acids. In DNA, the CDR3 is TGTGCCAGCAAGGGCGGGGGCTGGGACACTGAAGCTTTCTTT. Protein product: CASKGGGWDTEAFF.

V usage is TRBV5-1 and J usage is TRBJ2-1, with TRBD2 identical over 11 bases. This CDR3 is 20 amino acids long. The V gene's germline CDR1 is SGHRS and CDR2 YFSETQ. Trimming cost V 4 bases and J 1 base; bases outside gene matches: 16. The CDR3 DNA is TGCGCCAGCAGCCCCTTAAGGTTACTAGCGGGAGATGTGTCCTACAATGAGCAGTTCTTC. Its translation is CASSPLRLLAGDVSYNEQFF.

This clonotype came up a few times. V usage is TRBV7-3 and J usage is TRBJ1-4; 8 bases are a match to TRBD1. Germline V gives CDR1 SGHTA, CDR2 FQGTGA. Trimming removed 6 bases from V and 11 bases from J; junction bases left unmatched: 5. CDR3 length equals 12 residues. Here the CDR3 reads CASSPQGAKLFF. CDR3 nucleotides: TGTGCCAGCAGTCCCCAGGGGGCGAAACTGTTTTTT.

The chain joins TRBV9 to TRBJ2-1; D may be TRBD2 (5 bases). The CDR3 totals 16 residues. V shed 3 bases and J shed 3 bases, with 16 bases lying between them. The germline CDR1 and CDR2 sequences are SGDLS and YYNGEE. CDR3 sequence: CASSARGIALYNEQFF. CDR3 nucleotide sequence: TGTGCCAGCAGCGCCAGAGGAATAGCGCTCTACAATGAGCAGTTCTTC. Variable domain in full (rest from reference TRBV9 and TRBJ2-1): DSGVTQTPKHLITATGQRVTLRCSPRSGDLSVYWYQQSLDQGLQFLIQYYNGEERAKGNILERFSAQQFPDLHSELNLSSLELGDSALYFCASSARGIALYNEQFFGPGTRLTVL.

V and J are TRBV11-1 and TRBJ1-1; no definite D call. Per germline, CDR1 SGHAT and CDR2 FQDESV (reference sequence). The germline V and J ends were trimmed by 4 bases and 5 bases, with 14 bases remaining between them. This CDR3 has 14 residues. The CDR3: CASSSIPQKTEAFF. The DNA for the CDR3 is TGTGCCAGCAGCTCCATACCGCAGAAGACTGAAGCTTTCTTT. The complete variable domain, with remaining parts taken from reference TRBV11-1 and TRBJ1-1, reads EAEVAQSPRYKITEKSQAVAFWCDPISGHATLYWYRQILGQGPELLVQFQDESVVDDSQLPKDRFSAERLKGVDSTLKIQPAELGDSAMYLCASSSIPQKTEAFFGQGTRLTVV.

This clonotype appeared many times. The chain carries TRBV29-1 and TRBJ2-2, with TRBD1 as a possible D gene (6 bases). Germline CDR1 reads SQVTM; CDR2 reads ANQGSEA. This CDR3 has 13 residues. The germline V and J ends were trimmed by 4 bases and 4 bases, with 10 bases remaining between them. CDR3 protein: CSVVGAGTGELFF. The CDR3, as DNA: TGCAGCGTTGTGGGGGCGGGCACCGGGGAGCTGTTTTTT.

The chain links TRBV18 to TRBJ1-2, with D hard to call. The CDR3 runs 12 residues. Between the trimmed V and J ends, which lost 2 bases and 6 bases, there was a span of 7 bases. Germline loops: CDR1 KGHSH, CDR2 LQKENI. CDR3 sequence (DNA): TGTGCCAGCTCACCATTCAGAGATGGCTACACCTTC. Protein product: CASSPFRDGYTF.

This chain connects TRBV10-3 to TRBJ2-3; D gene unclear. The CDR3 extends over 13 amino acids. In germline, CDR1 is ENHRY, CDR2 SYGVKD. V lost 2 bases, J lost 3 bases, and 6 bases lay in between. The CDR3 sequence: CAISEAGTDTQYF. DNA of the CDR3: TGTGCCATCAGTGAGGCAGGTACAGATACGCAGTATTTT.

To note about this clonotype: A much larger clone sits a single nucleotide away, making a read error possible. This CDR3 is CASSVPAHTPEQFF. CDR3 nucleotides: TGTGCCAGCAGTGTCCCTGCCCACACGCCTGAGCAGTTCTTC. V usage is TRBV25-1 and J usage is TRBJ2-1; no firm D call. The length of the CDR3 is 14 residues. Trimming left V 4 bases short and J 9 bases short, with 16 bases between. Germline V gene sequence: CDR1 MGHDK, CDR2 SYGVNS.

About this clonotype: Just one base apart from a much larger clone, this may be a read error. The rearrangement links TRBV30 to TRBJ2-7, with D unclear. This CDR3 contains 11 residues. V was cut by 0 bases and J by 5 bases, with 5 bases left in between. Germline V gives CDR1 GTSNPN, CDR2 SVGIG (reference sequence). The CDR3 region is CAWSVGDEQYF. CDR3 DNA: TGTGCCTGGAGTGTAGGTGACGAGCAGTACTTC.

This clonotype was observed a few times. The rearrangement links TRBV9 to TRBJ2-1; D uncertain. Trimming shortened V by 4 bases and J by 2 bases, and 7 bases separated the two germline ends. The CDR3 totals 13 residues. CDR1 is SGDLS, CDR2 YYNGEE, per germline. As DNA, the CDR3 is TGTGCCAGCAGCCCCCAACCCTACAATGAGCAGTTCTTC. This sequence encodes CASSPQPYNEQFF.

This sequence joins TRBV27 and TRBJ2-7; D tentatively reads TRBD1 or TRBD2 (5 bases each). V was pared by 6 bases and J by 2 bases, with 17 bases between. The CDR3 has 15 amino acids. Germline V gives CDR1 MNHEY, CDR2 SMNVEV (reference sequence). The CDR3 loop is CASSLTRGGAYEQYF. CDR3 bases: TGTGCCAGCAGCTTAACCCGGGGCGGCGCCTACGAGCAGTACTTC.

There are many counts of this clonotype. This chain uses TRBV7-3 with TRBJ1-4; D ambiguous. With 5 bases removed from V and 3 bases from J, the gap between germline ends came to 22 bases. This CDR3 has 18 amino acids. Germline CDR1 is SGHTA and CDR2 is FQGTGA. The chain's CDR3 is CASSLPPHLGFANEKLFF. The CDR3 nucleotides are TGTGCCAGCAGCCTTCCCCCTCATTTAGGGTTCGCTAATGAAAAACTGTTTTTT.

A few counts support this clonotype. The genes are TRBV7-2 and TRBJ2-7, with D maybe TRBD2 (5 bases). The CDR3 totals 14 residues. Trimming removed 5 bases at V and 2 bases at J, with 13 bases between. Germline V lookup: CDR1 SGHTA, CDR2 FQGNSA. The CDR3 region has the DNA TGTGCCAGCAGCGCGAGCAGCGGCCCCTACGAGCAGTACTTC. Translation: CASSASSGPYEQYF.

The chain combines TRBV5-5 with TRBJ1-2; no definite D call. CDR1 is SGHKS and CDR2 is YYEKEE in the germline V gene (reference sequence). The CDR3 contains 16 residues. Trimming removed 0 bases from V and 0 bases from J, with 12 bases in between. The CDR3 protein is CASSLGWSFTNYGYTF. CDR3 bases: TGTGCCAGCAGCTTGGGGTGGTCTTTTACTAACTATGGCTACACCTTC.

A few counts support this clonotype. The V and J genes are TRBV20-1 and TRBJ1-5; tentative D call: TRBD1 (5 bases). CDR1 and CDR2 (germline): DFQATT, SNEGSKA (reference sequence). V lost 3 bases and J 1 base, leaving 10 bases between the germline ends. This CDR3 has 14 residues. CDR3 amino acids: CSASLGPSNQPQHF. The CDR3 DNA sequence: TGCAGTGCTAGTTTGGGACCGAGCAATCAGCCCCAGCATTTT.

The count of this clonotype is one. The gene calls are TRBV6-6 and TRBJ1-1, with a weak D call TRBD1 (5 bases). Germline V gives CDR1 MNHNY, CDR2 SVGAGI (reference sequence). The V gene lost 8 bases and the J gene lost 7 bases, with 14 bases spanning the gap. The CDR3 loop spans 12 amino acids. CDR3 bases: TGTGCCAGCCGGACACTGGACGGTGAAGCTTTCTTT. This codes for CASRTLDGEAFF.

The chain employs TRBV27 and TRBJ2-7, with D perhaps assigned TRBD1 or TRBD2 (5 bases each). The V and J ends lost 6 bases and 6 bases respectively, with 12 bases between them. Per the germline V gene, CDR1 is MNHEY and CDR2 is SMNVEV (reference sequence). The CDR3 extends over 12 amino acids. The chain's CDR3 is CASSTTGLEQYF. The CDR3 nucleotides are TGTGCCAGCAGCACTACAGGACTCGAGCAGTACTTC.

This clonotype showed up just a few times. V usage is TRBV19 and J usage is TRBJ2-1; 13 bases line up with TRBD2. The junction had 8 bases not matched to a gene; V was cut back by 6 bases and J by 0 bases. The CDR3 loop spans 18 amino acids. CDR1 LNHDA and CDR2 SQIVND come from the germline V gene (reference sequence). CDR3 DNA: TGTGCCAGTAGCCCGGGACTAGCGGGACTTATCTCCTACAATGAGCAGTTCTTC. Translated, it gives CASSPGLAGLISYNEQFF.

The rearrangement uses TRBV5-1 and TRBJ2-2; D may match TRBD1 or TRBD2 (6 bases each). Germline V CDR1 and CDR2: SGHRS, YFSETQ. V shed 2 bases and J shed 2 bases, with 16 bases lying between them. The CDR3 is 17 residues long. CDR3 coding DNA: TGCGCCAGCAGCTTCCATGCGGGGACAATTAACACCGGGGAGCTGTTTTTT. This sequence encodes CASSFHAGTINTGELFF.

The rearrangement uses TRBV19 and TRBJ2-1; D possibly corresponds to TRBD1 (6 bases). Trimming shortened V by 4 bases and J by 10 bases, and 20 bases separated the two germline ends. The CDR3 totals 15 residues. Germline V gene sequence: CDR1 LNHDA, CDR2 SQIVND (reference sequence). CDR3: CASSTTGPWEGEQFF. DNA of the CDR3: TGTGCCAGTAGTACAACAGGGCCCTGGGAAGGGGAGCAGTTCTTC.

This chain uses TRBV29-1 with TRBJ1-2; 8 positions agree with TRBD1. Trimming removed 4 bases from V and 6 bases from J; junction bases left unmatched: 10. The CDR3 runs to 14 residues. Looked up from germline, CDR1 is SQVTM and CDR2 is ANQGSEA. CDR3 nucleotides: TGCAGCGTTGGCTACAGGGGGTCTCCAAATGGCTACACCTTC. It translates to CSVGYRGSPNGYTF.

The chain combines TRBV18 with TRBJ2-1; TRBD2 aligns across 9 bases. CDR3 length: 15 residues. The germline gives CDR1 KGHSH, CDR2 LQKENI. Germline trimming cut 4 bases from V and 7 bases from J; bases unmatched to any gene: 8. CDR3: CASSRLASGTNEQFF. The CDR3 nucleotides read TGTGCCAGCTCACGCCTCGCTAGCGGGACTAATGAGCAGTTCTTC.

This sequence joins TRBV4-1 and TRBJ2-5; D remains unclear. The CDR3 contains 16 residues. The V end lost 4 bases, the J end lost 1 base, and 16 bases lay between the germline ends. Looked up from germline, CDR1 is MGHRA and CDR2 is YSYEKL. CDR3 amino acids: CASSLSPGATQETQYF. The CDR3 DNA follows: TGCGCCAGCAGCCTATCCCCTGGCGCCACCCAAGAGACCCAGTACTTC.

V is TRBV7-8 and J is TRBJ1-4; D remains ambiguous. The germline V gene encodes CDR1 SGHVS and CDR2 FQNEAQ. CDR3 length: 14 amino acids. Deletions cut 5 bases from V and 8 bases from J, with 15 bases between. The CDR3 DNA reads as TGTGCCAGCAGCAATATCCGGAAAAGGGAAAAACTGTTTTTT. Protein product: CASSNIRKREKLFF.

The genes are TRBV5-1 and TRBJ1-1; D may be TRBD1 (6 bases). The germline gives CDR1 SGHRS, CDR2 YFSETQ. V was clipped by 0 bases and J by 3 bases, with 9 bases between them. There are 14 residues in the CDR3. CDR3 nucleotides: TGCGCCAGCAGCTTGGACGGGGGCTACACTGAAGCTTTCTTT. Encoded protein: CASSLDGGYTEAFF. The full variable domain, in which reference TRBV5-1 and TRBJ1-1 provide the parts outside the CDR3, is KAGVTQTPRYLIKTRGQQVTLSCSPISGHRSVSWYQQTPGQGLQFLFEYFSETQRNKGNFPGRFSGRQFSNSRSEMNVSTLELGDSALYLCASSLDGGYTEAFFGQGTRLTVV.

The rearrangement uses TRBV20-1 and TRBJ2-3; either TRBD1 or TRBD2 may fit D (5 bases each). This CDR3 is built from 13 residues. The ends were cut back, 5 bases at V and 4 bases at J, with 13 bases in the middle. Germline CDR1 reads DFQATT; CDR2 reads SNEGSKA (reference sequence). The CDR3 region is CSAGGRGPDTQYF. CDR3 DNA sequence: TGCAGTGCTGGGGGTAGGGGCCCAGATACGCAGTATTTT.

This clonotype was recorded many times. The chain employs TRBV5-1 and TRBJ1-2; a possible D gene is TRBD1 (5 bases). Trimming stripped 7 bases from V and 4 bases from J, with 14 bases between. The CDR3 spans 13 residues. CDR1 is SGHRS and CDR2 is YFSETQ in the germline V gene. Here the CDR3 reads CASGGGNGYGYTF. The CDR3 nucleotides are TGCGCCAGCGGGGGAGGAAACGGCTATGGCTACACCTTC.